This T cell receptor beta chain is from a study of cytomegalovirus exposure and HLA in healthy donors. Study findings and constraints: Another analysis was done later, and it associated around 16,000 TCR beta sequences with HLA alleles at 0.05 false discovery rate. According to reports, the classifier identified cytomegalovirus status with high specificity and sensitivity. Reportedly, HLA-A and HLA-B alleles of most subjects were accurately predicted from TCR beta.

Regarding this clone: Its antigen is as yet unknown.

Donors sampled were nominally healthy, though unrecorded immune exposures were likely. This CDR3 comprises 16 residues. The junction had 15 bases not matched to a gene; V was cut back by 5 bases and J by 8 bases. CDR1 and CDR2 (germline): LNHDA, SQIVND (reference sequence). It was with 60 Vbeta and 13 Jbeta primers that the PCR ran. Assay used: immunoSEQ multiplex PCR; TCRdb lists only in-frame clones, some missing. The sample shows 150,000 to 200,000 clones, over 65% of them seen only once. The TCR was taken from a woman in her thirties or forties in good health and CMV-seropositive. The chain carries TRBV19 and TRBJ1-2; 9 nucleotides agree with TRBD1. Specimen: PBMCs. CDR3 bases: TGTGCCAGTAGTCCCCGGGACAGGGTGATTGTGGAGGGCTACACCTTC. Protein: CASSPRDRVIVEGYTF. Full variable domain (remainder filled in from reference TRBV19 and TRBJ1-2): DGGITQSPKYLFRKEGQNVTLSCEQNLNHDAMYWYRQDPGQGLRLIYYSQIVNDFQKGDIAEGYSVSREKKESFPLTVTSAQKNPTAFYLCASSPRDRVIVEGYTFGSGTRLTVV.